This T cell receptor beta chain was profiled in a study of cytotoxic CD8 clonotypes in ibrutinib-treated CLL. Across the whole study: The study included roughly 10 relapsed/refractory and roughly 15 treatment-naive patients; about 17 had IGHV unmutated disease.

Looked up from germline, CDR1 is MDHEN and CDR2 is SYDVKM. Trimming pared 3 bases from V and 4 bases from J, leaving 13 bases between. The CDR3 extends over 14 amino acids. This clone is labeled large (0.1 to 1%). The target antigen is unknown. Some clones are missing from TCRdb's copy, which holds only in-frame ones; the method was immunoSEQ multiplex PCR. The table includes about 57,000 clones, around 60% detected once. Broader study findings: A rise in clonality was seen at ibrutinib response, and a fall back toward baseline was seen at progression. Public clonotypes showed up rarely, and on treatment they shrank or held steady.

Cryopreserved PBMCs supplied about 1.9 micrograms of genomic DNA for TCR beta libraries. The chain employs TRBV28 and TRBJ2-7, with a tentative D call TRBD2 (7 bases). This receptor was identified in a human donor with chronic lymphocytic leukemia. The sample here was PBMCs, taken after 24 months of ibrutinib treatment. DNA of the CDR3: TGTGCCAGCAGTTTCGGCGGGGGCGGTTACGAGCAGTACTTC. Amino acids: CASSFGGGGYEQYF.